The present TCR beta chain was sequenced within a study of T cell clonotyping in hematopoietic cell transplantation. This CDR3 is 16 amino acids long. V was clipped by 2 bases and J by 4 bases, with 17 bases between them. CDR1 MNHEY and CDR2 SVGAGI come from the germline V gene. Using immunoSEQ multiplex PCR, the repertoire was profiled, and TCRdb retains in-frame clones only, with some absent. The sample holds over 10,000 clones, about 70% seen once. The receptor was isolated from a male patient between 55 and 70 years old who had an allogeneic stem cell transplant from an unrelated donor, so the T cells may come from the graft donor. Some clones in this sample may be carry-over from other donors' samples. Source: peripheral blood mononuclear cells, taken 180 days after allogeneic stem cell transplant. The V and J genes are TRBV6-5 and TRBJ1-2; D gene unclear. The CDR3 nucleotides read TGTGCCAGCAGTTACCGAGACCTACAGCCTATCTATGGCTACACCTTC. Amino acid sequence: CASSYRDLQPIYGYTF.